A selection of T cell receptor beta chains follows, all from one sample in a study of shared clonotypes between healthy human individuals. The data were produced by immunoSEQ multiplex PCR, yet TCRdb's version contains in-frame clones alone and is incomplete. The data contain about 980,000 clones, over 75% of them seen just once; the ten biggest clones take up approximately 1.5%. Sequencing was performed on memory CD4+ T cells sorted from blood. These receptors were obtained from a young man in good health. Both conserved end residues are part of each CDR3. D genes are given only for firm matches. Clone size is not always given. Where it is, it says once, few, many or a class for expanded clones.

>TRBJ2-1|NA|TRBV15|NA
CATLFLMKGSYNEQFF
TGTGCCACCCTTTTTCTTATGAAGGGCTCCTACAATGAGCAGTTCTTC
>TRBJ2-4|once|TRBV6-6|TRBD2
CASSFSSGKNIQYF
TGTGCCAGCAGTTTCTCTAGCGGCAAAAACATTCAGTACTTC
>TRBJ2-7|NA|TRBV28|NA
CASCGLRYEQYF
TGTGCCAGCTGTGGACTCCGATACGAGCAGTACTTC
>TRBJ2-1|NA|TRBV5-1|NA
CASSLEAGLYNEQFF
TGCGCCAGCAGCTTGGAGGCGGGACTTTACAATGAGCAGTTCTTC
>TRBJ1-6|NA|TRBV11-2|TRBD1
CASSLGGQGNNSPLHF
TGTGCCAGCAGCTTAGGGGGACAGGGGAATAATTCACCCCTCCACTTT
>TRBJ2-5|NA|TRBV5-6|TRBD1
CASSRPGTAEETQYF
TGTGCCAGCAGCCGGCCTGGGACAGCAGAAGAGACCCAGTACTTC
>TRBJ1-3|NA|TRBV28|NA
CATLQHAGSSGNTIYF
TGTGCCACCCTTCAACACGCAGGGAGCTCTGGAAACACCATATATTTT
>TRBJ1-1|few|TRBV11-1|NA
CASSLVGTEAFF
TGTGCCAGCAGCTTAGTGGGCACTGAAGCTTTCTTT
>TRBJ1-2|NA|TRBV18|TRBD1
CASSPRQGYGEGYTF
TGTGCCAGCTCACCCCGACAGGGGTACGGGGAGGGCTACACCTTC
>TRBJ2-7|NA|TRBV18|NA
CASSPRVGDYEQYF
TGTGCCAGCTCACCACGTGTAGGGGATTACGAGCAGTACTTC
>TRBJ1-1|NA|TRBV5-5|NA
CATKGSLMNTEAFF
TGTGCCACCAAAGGGTCATTAATGAACACTGAAGCTTTCTTT
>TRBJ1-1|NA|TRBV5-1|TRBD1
CASSGGQGTSNTEAFF
TGCGCCAGCAGCGGAGGACAGGGTACATCGAACACTGAAGCTTTCTTT
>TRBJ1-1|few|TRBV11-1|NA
CASTEQGALTEAFF
TGTGCCAGCACCGAGCAAGGGGCGTTGACTGAAGCTTTCTTT
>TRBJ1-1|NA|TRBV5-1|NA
CASSLRGDTEAFF
TGCGCCAGCAGCTTGAGGGGAGATACTGAAGCTTTCTTT
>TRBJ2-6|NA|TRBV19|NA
CASSPSAGGANVLTF
TGTGCCAGTAGCCCCTCCGCTGGTGGGGCCAACGTCCTGACTTTC
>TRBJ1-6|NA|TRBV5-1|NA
CASSLDRGSPLHF
TGCGCCAGCAGCTTGGACAGAGGTTCACCCCTCCACTTT
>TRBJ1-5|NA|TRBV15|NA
CATSRGRVGRVNQPQHF
TGTGCCACCAGCAGGGGGCGGGTAGGTAGGGTCAATCAGCCCCAGCATTTT
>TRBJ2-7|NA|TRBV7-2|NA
CASRQPSQGLEQYF
TGTGCCAGCAGACAACCCTCACAGGGACTCGAGCAGTACTTC
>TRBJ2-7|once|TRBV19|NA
CASRPRKKGYEQYF
TGTGCCAGTAGACCTAGAAAGAAGGGGTACGAGCAGTACTTC
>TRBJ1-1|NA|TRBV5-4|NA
CASSPKRGVDTEAFF
TGTGCCAGCAGCCCCAAAAGGGGGGTGGACACTGAAGCTTTCTTT
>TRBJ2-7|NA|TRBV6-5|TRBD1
CASSYSGTGSYEQYF
TGTGCCAGCAGTTACTCAGGGACAGGGTCCTACGAGCAGTACTTC
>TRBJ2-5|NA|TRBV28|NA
CASSLNGETQYF
TGTGCCAGCAGTTTGAATGGGGAGACCCAGTACTTC
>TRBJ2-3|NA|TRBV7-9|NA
CASSLKQGTDTQYF
TGTGCCAGCAGCCTAAAACAGGGTACAGATACGCAGTATTTT
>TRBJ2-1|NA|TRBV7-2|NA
CASSRRGPENEQFF
TGTGCCAGCAGCCGACGTGGACCCGAGAATGAGCAGTTCTTC
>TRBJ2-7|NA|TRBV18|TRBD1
CASSPGTGLYEQYF
TGTGCCAGCTCACCTGGGACAGGGCTTTACGAGCAGTACTTC
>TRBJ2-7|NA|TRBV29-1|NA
CSVNIGQGNFYEQYF
TGCAGCGTTAACATTGGGCAGGGGAATTTCTACGAGCAGTACTTC
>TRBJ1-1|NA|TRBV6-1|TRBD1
CASTWGQGDTEAFF
TGTGCCAGCACTTGGGGACAGGGGGACACTGAAGCTTTCTTT
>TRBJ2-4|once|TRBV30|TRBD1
CAWSTRTPGGWDKNIQYF
TGTGCCTGGAGCACAAGAACCCCAGGGGGCTGGGACAAAAACATTCAGTACTTC
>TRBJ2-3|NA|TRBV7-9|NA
CASSLAGATLDTQYF
TGTGCCAGCAGCTTAGCCGGAGCGACACTGGATACGCAGTATTTT